One sample yielded the 3 T cell receptor beta chains listed below, sequenced in a study of cytomegalovirus exposure and HLA in healthy donors (dated by TCRdb to between 2016 and 2019). Libraries were built with the immunoSEQ multiplex PCR assay. TCRdb mirrors the immuneACCESS table, restricted to in-frame sequences. Some clones are absent from its copies; in checked studies, under half trace to an unresolved V gene, and the reason for the others is unknown. The sample data list about 300,000 clones, and around 87% of these were observed just once. The ten top clones hold about 0.9% of the sample. The sample taken for sequencing was PBMCs. These receptors all stem from a woman between 18 and 30 years old in good health and CMV-seronegative.

For this clone: This CDR3 is also generated by other DNA sequences in the sample. J is TRBJ1-1 and V is TRBV9; no clear D gene. The CDR3 consists of 13 residues. The germline gives CDR1 SGDLS, CDR2 YYNGEE. Trimming cost V 2 bases and J 9 bases, with 14 bases left between them. CDR3 sequence: CASSVGLGGKAFF. CDR3 DNA sequence: TGTGCCAGCAGCGTCGGTTTGGGAGGAAAAGCTTTCTTT.

A word on this clone: This may be a read error, as it is one base from a much larger clone. This chain uses TRBV6-5 with TRBJ1-2, with a possible D match to TRBD1 (5 bases). Germline V lookup: CDR1 MNHEY, CDR2 SVGAGI. The V end lost 7 bases, the J end lost 3 bases, and 6 bases lay between the germline ends. This CDR3 region has 11 residues. CDR3 loop: CASTRDYGYTF. As DNA, the CDR3 is TGTGCCAGCACCAGGGACTATGGCTACACCTTC.

This rearrangement joins TRBV5-1 to TRBJ2-5; TRBD2 matches 7 bases. V was clipped by 2 bases and J by 2 bases; unmatched bases: 6. The CDR3 extends over 15 amino acids. Germline assignment: CDR1 SGHRS and CDR2 YFSETQ. The CDR3 DNA sequence: TGCGCCAGCAGCTTCGGACTCGGGAGGCAAGAGACCCAGTACTTC. Translating it yields CASSFGLGRQETQYF.